This is a list of T cell receptor beta chains from one sample in a study of cytomegalovirus exposure and HLA in healthy donors. Method: immunoSEQ multiplex PCR; TCRdb's copy keeps in-frame clones and lacks some. The sample has about 130,000 clones, about three quarters seen once; the top ten hold around 1.9%. Sequencing was done on a sample of PBMCs. These receptors were obtained from a woman aged 40-49 years in good health and CMV-seronegative. The CDR3 runs from the conserved cysteine through the conserved F or W. A D gene is named only where the DNA matches it firmly. Part of the rows lack a size; the others show once, few, many or a class for expanded clones.

J gene: TRBJ2-3; D gene: TRBD2; clone size: few; V gene: TRBV19; CDR3 length: 17; CDR3 protein: CASSIRVTSGRLDTQYF; CDR3 DNA: TGTGCCAGTAGTATAAGGGTGACTAGCGGGAGGTTGGATACGCAGTATTTT
J gene: TRBJ2-7; D gene: TRBD1; clone size: NA; V gene: TRBV6-6; CDR3 length: 12; CDR3 protein: CASSGQGGEQYF; CDR3 DNA: TGTGCCAGCAGTGGACAGGGAGGCGAGCAGTACTTC
J gene: TRBJ2-1; D gene: TRBD1; clone size: NA; V gene: TRBV30; CDR3 length: 15; CDR3 protein: CAWSEWVGQSNEQFF; CDR3 DNA: TGTGCCTGGAGTGAGTGGGTGGGACAGTCCAATGAGCAGTTCTTC
J gene: TRBJ1-2; D gene: TRBD1; clone size: NA; V gene: TRBV27; CDR3 length: 14; CDR3 protein: CASSLEFRGYGYTF; CDR3 DNA: TGTGCCAGCAGTTTAGAATTCAGGGGGTATGGCTACACCTTC
J gene: TRBJ1-3; D gene: NA; clone size: NA; V gene: TRBV11-1; CDR3 length: 14; CDR3 protein: CASSLFQAGNTIYF; CDR3 DNA: TGTGCCAGCAGCTTATTCCAGGCCGGAAACACCATATATTTT
J gene: TRBJ1-1; D gene: NA; clone size: NA; V gene: TRBV30; CDR3 length: 15; CDR3 protein: CAWLPHSGRNTEAFF; CDR3 DNA: TGTGCCTGGCTGCCGCACTCCGGTAGGAACACTGAAGCTTTCTTT
J gene: TRBJ2-2; D gene: NA; clone size: NA; V gene: TRBV6-5; CDR3 length: 14; CDR3 protein: CASSTTVGAGELFF; CDR3 DNA: TGTGCCAGCAGCACGACAGTTGGGGCCGGGGAGCTGTTTTTT
J gene: TRBJ2-1; D gene: TRBD2; clone size: once; V gene: TRBV5-1; CDR3 length: 14; CDR3 protein: CASSRGLADNEQFF; CDR3 DNA: TGCGCCAGCAGCCGTGGACTAGCGGACAATGAGCAGTTCTTC
J gene: TRBJ2-5; D gene: TRBD2; clone size: NA; V gene: TRBV6-1; CDR3 length: 18; CDR3 protein: CASSEWVEKNQRGETQYF; CDR3 DNA: TGTGCCAGCAGTGAATGGGTGGAAAAAAATCAGCGGGGGGAGACCCAGTACTTC
J gene: TRBJ2-3; D gene: TRBD1; clone size: NA; V gene: TRBV29-1; CDR3 length: 14; CDR3 protein: CSVPDRGSTDTQYF; CDR3 DNA: TGCAGCGTACCGGACAGGGGGAGCACAGATACGCAGTATTTT
J gene: TRBJ1-1; D gene: TRBD1; clone size: NA; V gene: TRBV9; CDR3 length: 14; CDR3 protein: CASSTGQGNTEAFF; CDR3 DNA: TGTGCCAGCAGCACTGGACAGGGGAACACTGAAGCTTTCTTT
J gene: TRBJ1-2; D gene: TRBD1; clone size: NA; V gene: TRBV19; CDR3 length: 14; CDR3 protein: CASSPGQENYGYTF; CDR3 DNA: TGTGCCAGTAGTCCTGGACAGGAGAACTATGGCTACACCTTC
J gene: TRBJ1-1; D gene: TRBD1; clone size: NA; V gene: TRBV6-1; CDR3 length: 14; CDR3 protein: CASSPGTGRPEAFF; CDR3 DNA: TGTGCCAGCAGTCCTGGGACAGGGAGACCTGAAGCTTTCTTT
J gene: TRBJ1-6; D gene: NA; clone size: NA; V gene: TRBV25-1; CDR3 length: 15; CDR3 protein: CASSEPGKRNSPLHF; CDR3 DNA: TGTGCCAGCAGCGAACCCGGGAAGCGGAATTCACCCCTCCACTTT
J gene: TRBJ2-2; D gene: TRBD1; clone size: NA; V gene: TRBV7-6; CDR3 length: 16; CDR3 protein: CASSWTGIGDTGELFF; CDR3 DNA: TGTGCCAGCAGCTGGACAGGGATCGGGGACACCGGGGAGCTGTTTTTT
J gene: TRBJ1-2; D gene: NA; clone size: NA; V gene: TRBV27; CDR3 length: 14; CDR3 protein: CASKPRQDIYGYTF; CDR3 DNA: TGTGCCAGCAAACCGAGACAGGATATCTATGGCTACACCTTC
J gene: TRBJ2-3; D gene: TRBD1; clone size: NA; V gene: TRBV5-4; CDR3 length: 14; CDR3 protein: CASSRAGGIDTQYF; CDR3 DNA: TGTGCCAGCAGCCGGGCAGGGGGAATAGATACGCAGTATTTT
J gene: TRBJ2-2; D gene: NA; clone size: NA; V gene: TRBV4-1; CDR3 length: 17; CDR3 protein: CASSLSLGGDYTGELFF; CDR3 DNA: TGCGCCAGCAGCCTCTCTCTTGGCGGGGACTACACCGGGGAGCTGTTTTTT
J gene: TRBJ1-1; D gene: NA; clone size: NA; V gene: TRBV11-2; CDR3 length: 14; CDR3 protein: CASSLRRGDTEAFF; CDR3 DNA: TGTGCCAGCAGCCTCAGACGGGGGGACACTGAAGCTTTCTTT
J gene: TRBJ2-1; D gene: NA; clone size: NA; V gene: TRBV28; CDR3 length: 13; CDR3 protein: CASSLFVRAEQFF; CDR3 DNA: TGTGCCAGCAGTTTATTTGTTCGAGCTGAGCAGTTCTTC
J gene: TRBJ2-7; D gene: TRBD2; clone size: NA; V gene: TRBV18; CDR3 length: 16; CDR3 protein: CASSKTSGSLSYEQYF; CDR3 DNA: TGTGCCAGCTCAAAGACTAGCGGTTCTTTATCCTACGAGCAGTACTTC
J gene: TRBJ2-1; D gene: NA; clone size: NA; V gene: TRBV4-2; CDR3 length: 13; CDR3 protein: CASSQDLRSEQFF; CDR3 DNA: TGTGCCAGCAGCCAAGATTTACGGTCCGAGCAGTTCTTC
J gene: TRBJ2-2; D gene: NA; clone size: NA; V gene: TRBV18; CDR3 length: 16; CDR3 protein: CASSPRTTINTGELFF; CDR3 DNA: TGTGCCAGCTCACCGCGGACAACTATTAACACCGGGGAGCTGTTTTTT